The 17 T cell receptor beta chains presented below share a single source sample, sequenced in a study of STAT3 mutations in large granular lymphocyte leukemia. The antigens of these receptors remain unknown. Profiling relied on immunoSEQ multiplex PCR, and the TCRdb table lists in-frame clones only, not all of them. The sample has some 10,000 clones, about 85% seen once. Whole-study results and caveats: Every T-LGLL patient had at least one immunodominant TCRbeta clonotype.

The sample taken for sequencing was peripheral blood mononuclear cells. The receptors originated from a man older than 75 with T-cell large granular lymphocyte leukemia. Some clones in this sample may be carry-over from other donors' samples.

In its sample, this clone was seen once. The genes are TRBV9 and TRBJ2-3; D is possibly TRBD2 (5 bases). The CDR3 is made up of 15 amino acids. CDR1 SGDLS and CDR2 YYNGEE come from the germline V gene. The V end was cut by 4 bases, the J end by 2 bases, with 14 bases between. The CDR3 region has the DNA TGTGCCAGCAGCCCCCAGGTCGGGGACACAGATACGCAGTATTTT. Protein sequence: CASSPQVGDTDTQYF.

J is TRBJ2-5 and V is TRBV9, with 10 bases fitting TRBD2. Losses at the gene ends were 0 bases for V and 4 bases for J; bases not matched to a gene: 3. Germline V gene sequence: CDR1 SGDLS, CDR2 YYNGEE. The CDR3 loop spans 15 amino acids. The CDR3 loop reads CASSVELAGLETQYF. The DNA of the CDR3 is TGTGCCAGCAGCGTAGAACTAGCGGGGCTAGAGACCCAGTACTTC.

This rearrangement joins TRBV11-2 to TRBJ1-1, with D uncertain. The CDR3 runs 15 residues. Germline V CDR1 and CDR2: SGHAT, FQNNGV. V was trimmed by 0 bases and J by 1 base, leaving 9 bases between them. Written as DNA, the CDR3 is TGTGCCAGCAGCTTAGAACAGACGGGGAACACTGAAGCTTTCTTT. Protein: CASSLEQTGNTEAFF.

The rearrangement joins TRBV2 to TRBJ1-2; D call uncertain. The CDR3 has 15 amino acids. The germline CDR1 and CDR2 sequences are SNHLY and FYNNEI. The V gene lost 7 bases and the J gene lost 2 bases, with 17 bases spanning the gap. The CDR3 loop reads CASTTEAGGNYGYTF. CDR3 in DNA: TGTGCCAGCACCACTGAGGCGGGTGGGAACTATGGCTACACCTTC.

The rearrangement links TRBV4-3 to TRBJ2-7, with D uncertain. Per the germline V gene, CDR1 is LGHNA and CDR2 is YSLEER. Trimming took off 0 bases at V and 0 bases at J, with 6 bases between the two ends. This CDR3 contains 14 residues. The CDR3 coding sequence is TGCGCCAGCAGCCAAGATTACAGCTCCTACGAGCAGTACTTC. Its protein product is CASSQDYSSYEQYF.

The V call is TRBV19, the J call TRBJ2-7; the D gene is possibly TRBD2 (5 bases). The length of the CDR3 is 15 residues. V was clipped by 3 bases and J by 6 bases, with 18 bases between them. Germline V gene lookup returns CDR1 LNHDA and CDR2 SQIVND (reference sequence). In DNA, the CDR3 is TGTGCCAGTAGTATGGCGGGTGTTTTCGAGGGCGAGCAGTACTTC. It translates to CASSMAGVFEGEQYF.

This rearrangement joins TRBV6-5 to TRBJ1-6; D remains ambiguous. Trimming left V 0 bases short and J 6 bases short, with 9 bases between. Germline-derived CDR1 and CDR2 are MNHEY and SVGAGI. There are 15 residues in the CDR3. Here the CDR3 DNA reads TGTGCCAGCAGTTACTCGGACCTCCTTAATTCACCCCTCCACTTT. Residues: CASSYSDLLNSPLHF.

This clone was seen only a few times. Germline is not matched at one junction end, which may reflect a read error. The chain couples TRBV7-2 to TRBJ1-1; D is unresolved. The CDR3 contains 12 residues. Germline V gene data show CDR1 as SGHTA and CDR2 as FQGNSA. In DNA form, the CDR3 reads TGTGCCAGCTCCAGAGGGAACGCTGAAGCTTTCTTT. This encodes CASSRGNAEAFF.

The J gene is TRBJ1-1, the V gene TRBV29-1, with D possibly TRBD1 on 6 matching bases. The V gene's germline CDR1 is SQVTM and CDR2 ANQGSEA. V was shortened by 2 bases and J by 8 bases, with 12 bases between the two germline ends. This CDR3 has 12 residues. The CDR3 nucleotides read TGCAGCGTTGAAAAGGGGGGGGCAGAAGCTTTCTTT. Protein: CSVEKGGAEAFF.

This chain links TRBV13 with TRBJ1-3; TRBD1 matches 9 bases. The V and J ends lost 3 bases and 3 bases, in that order; junction bases with no gene match: 3. The CDR3 runs 15 residues. Germline V gives CDR1 PRHDT, CDR2 FYEKMQ (reference sequence). The CDR3 reads CASSFGQGRGNTIYF. Written as DNA, the CDR3 is TGTGCCAGCAGCTTCGGACAGGGGCGTGGAAACACCATATATTTT. The whole variable domain, remainder taken from reference TRBV13 and TRBJ1-3, is AAGVIQSPRHLIKEKRETATLKCYPIPRHDTVYWYQQGPGQDPQFLISFYEKMQSDKGSIPDRFSAQQFSDYHSELNMSSLELGDSALYFCASSFGQGRGNTIYFGEGSWLTVV.

The chain carries TRBV4-1 and TRBJ1-2, with 8 bases matching TRBD1. The V gene's germline CDR1 is MGHRA and CDR2 YSYEKL. There are 17 residues in the CDR3. V trimming: 0 bases; J trimming: 4 bases; junction bases outside the gene matches: 10. Written as DNA, the CDR3 is TGCGCCAGCAGCCAAGATCTTACAGGGGGGATGGGCTATGGCTACACCTTC. It codes for CASSQDLTGGMGYGYTF.

Only a few counts were recorded for this clone. This rearrangement joins TRBV13 to TRBJ2-1; D not resolved. This CDR3 has 12 amino acids. With 4 bases removed from V and 8 bases from J, the gap between germline ends came to 9 bases. Per the germline V gene, CDR1 is PRHDT and CDR2 is FYEKMQ (reference sequence). The CDR3 region is CASSSQRYEQFF. CDR3 sequence (DNA): TGTGCCAGCAGCTCCCAGCGTTATGAGCAGTTCTTC.

This chain joins TRBV9 and TRBJ1-6, with 10 bases identical to TRBD1. J was trimmed by 10 bases and V by 4 bases; bases with no gene match: 8. Germline V gene lookup returns CDR1 SGDLS and CDR2 YYNGEE. The CDR3 has 15 residues. The CDR3 reads CASSPTTGGRSPLHF. The CDR3 DNA sequence: TGTGCCAGCAGCCCCACGACAGGGGGCAGGTCACCCCTCCACTTT. The full variable domain, with the rest looked up from reference TRBV9 and TRBJ1-6, is DSGVTQTPKHLITATGQRVTLRCSPRSGDLSVYWYQQSLDQGLQFLIQYYNGEERAKGNILERFSAQQFPDLHSELNLSSLELGDSALYFCASSPTTGGRSPLHFGNGTRLTVT.

This clone has just a few counts. This chain uses TRBV7-9 with TRBJ2-2; D gene ambiguous. CDR3 length: 14 amino acids. Germline V gene lookup returns CDR1 SEHNR and CDR2 FQNEAQ (reference sequence). The V gene lost 5 bases and the J gene lost 5 bases, with 12 bases spanning the gap. CDR3 sequence: CASSPNIGTGELFF. The CDR3 DNA follows: TGTGCCAGCAGCCCCAATATCGGGACCGGGGAGCTGTTTTTT.

The V gene is TRBV15, the J gene TRBJ2-3, with D possibly TRBD1 on 5 matching bases. The V gene's germline CDR1 is LNHNV and CDR2 YYDKDF (reference sequence). The CDR3 is 15 residues long. Trimming stripped 2 bases from V and 3 bases from J, with 12 bases between. The CDR3 protein is CATSRMGLETDTQYF. The CDR3 nucleotides read TGTGCCACCAGCAGAATGGGGCTAGAAACAGATACGCAGTATTTT.

The J gene is TRBJ1-2, the V gene TRBV19; D is undetermined. The CDR3 has 15 residues. The germline gives CDR1 LNHDA, CDR2 SQIVND (reference sequence). Between the trimmed V and J ends, which lost 5 bases and 4 bases, there was a span of 17 bases. The CDR3 nucleotides are TGTGCCAGTAGTCCCCAAGGCGGAGCGAGCTATGGCTACACCTTC. Residues: CASSPQGGASYGYTF.

The chain joins TRBV12-5 to TRBJ2-1; D not certain. The CDR3 length is 15 residues. V dropped 0 bases and J dropped 4 bases, with 10 bases sitting between them. Germline V gene data show CDR1 as LGHNT and CDR2 as FRNRAP. CDR3 in amino acids: CASGLVQQRYNEQFF. The CDR3 DNA follows: TGTGCTAGTGGTTTGGTACAGCAGAGATACAATGAGCAGTTCTTC.